The present TCR beta chain was sequenced within a study of shared clonotypes between healthy human individuals. About the study: Donors were a couple of women and a few men aged 18 to 49.

Produced via immunoSEQ multiplex PCR; TCRdb's table is partial and in-frame only. The sample has some 2.4 million clones, 93% seen once. Into CD45RA+ naive and CD45RA-negative memory subsets, the CD4+ cells were split. The clonotype was recovered from a man aged 18 to 29 in good health. Some clones in this sample may be carry-over from other donors' samples. Sequenced sample: naive CD4+ T cells from PBMCs. Subset defined: CD45RA+ positively selected.

CDR3 in DNA: TGTGCCAGCAGTCAAGGGAGGGTCGGGGAGCTGTTTTTT. Translated: CASSQGRVGELFF. The chain recombines TRBV6-5 with TRBJ2-2; TRBD2 agrees at 7 bases. CDR3 length: 13 amino acids. CDR1 is MNHEY, CDR2 SVGAGI, per germline. The V segment lost 5 bases and the J segment 7 bases; nucleotides outside the gene matches: 4.